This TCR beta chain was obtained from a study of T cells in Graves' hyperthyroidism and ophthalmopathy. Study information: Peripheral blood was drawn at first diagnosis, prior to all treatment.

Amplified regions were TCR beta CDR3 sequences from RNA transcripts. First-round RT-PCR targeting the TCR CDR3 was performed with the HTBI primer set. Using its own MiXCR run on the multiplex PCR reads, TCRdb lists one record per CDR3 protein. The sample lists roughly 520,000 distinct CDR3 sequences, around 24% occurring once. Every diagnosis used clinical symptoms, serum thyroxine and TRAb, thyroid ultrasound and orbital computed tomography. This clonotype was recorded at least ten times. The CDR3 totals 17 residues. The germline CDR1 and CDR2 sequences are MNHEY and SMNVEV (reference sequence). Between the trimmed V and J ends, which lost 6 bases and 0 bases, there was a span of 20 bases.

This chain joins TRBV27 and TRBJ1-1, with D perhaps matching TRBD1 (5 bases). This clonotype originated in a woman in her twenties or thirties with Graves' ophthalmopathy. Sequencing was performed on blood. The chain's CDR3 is CASSSWAGPLMNTEAFF. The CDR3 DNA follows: TGTGCCAGCAGCTCCTGGGCGGGGCCCCTCATGAACACTGAAGCTTTCTTT.